This T cell receptor (beta chain) emerged from a study of blood T cell repertoires in COVID-19 (dated by TCRdb to the early 2020s). At the level of the whole study: Collaborator samples came from the United States, Italy and Spain and covered acute and convalescent phases of COVID-19. The dataset comprised deeply sampled blood TCRbeta repertoires from subjects exposed to, actively infected with, or recovered from COVID-19. A freely available public database, intended as a resource for researchers studying the immune response to SARS-CoV-2, is where the repertoires were released. Samples were obtained from the ongoing ImmuneRACE study (first 160 participants) and from about 1,300 subjects provided by 6 global collaborators. The material from the prospective study consisted of cDNA or gDNA derived from T cells, B-cell-depleted T cells, or PBMCs. The sample metadata nearly always contained a de-identified subject ID, COVID-19 status, age in years and sex. HLA class I and class II types, where available, came from metadata supplied by the sample provider rather than from assay-based typing. What the work shows at the level of the full study, not this receptor alone: The amount of clinical and demographic metadata varied by source and participant and was provided uncurated.

The CDR1 and CDR2 encoded by the germline V gene (reference sequence) are MNHEY and SMNVEV. The CDR3, cysteine through phenylalanine, is 15 amino acids long. CDR3 DNA only is kept here, 45 bases in frame from base 1. V drops 1 base and J drops 0 bases, leaving 7 bases in between. Collaborating institutions collected whole blood in K2EDTA tubes following their own protocols. For TCRbeta analysis, collaborators shipped samples as frozen whole blood, isolated PBMCs, or DNA extracted from either of those sample types. Worth noting for this clone: Its antigen is currently not known. Within one base of it there is no much larger clone, and no base qualities were kept.

TCRbeta CDR3 regions were amplified from genomic DNA using the immunoSEQ Assay, a bias-controlled multiplex PCR. The paper's processing steps were these. Nucleated cell counts per sample were estimated from amplification of reference gene primers within the assay. To quantify the absolute abundance of each unique TCRbeta CDR3 rearrangement, sequence reads were collapsed and filtered. For each sample, productive Simpson clonality was calculated by taking the square root of Simpson's diversity index across productive rearrangements. TCRdb mirrors the immuneACCESS table, restricted to in-frame sequences. Some clones are absent from its copies; in checked studies, under half trace to an unresolved V gene, and the reason for the others is unknown. Clone size and V and J calls were adopted from that table, with D and trimming inferred from the DNA. This sample comprises some 150,000 clones, 87% of them detected only once. The ten largest clones represent just under 0.95% of the sample.

This TCR came from a woman aged 45-65 years with acute or convalescent COVID-19. The V and J segments used are TRBV27 and TRBJ1-5, with no reliable assignment of the D segment. The sample comprised peripheral blood. The DNA is TGTGCCAGCAGTTTATACGGTGATAGCAATCAGCCCCAGCATTTT. The encoded protein is CASSLYGDSNQPQHF.